This T cell receptor (beta chain) was observed in a study of shared clonotypes between healthy human individuals. Whole-study findings and limits: The study's rarefaction showed incomplete sorted-subset sequencing despite large depth.

Turning to this clone: Antigen unknown.

Trimming shortened V by 6 bases and J by 1 base, and 13 bases separated the two germline ends. CDR1 and CDR2 from the germline V gene are KGHSH and LQKENI. This CDR3 region has 15 residues. Per the study methods: For the immunoSEQ data, sequences were junction-only without quality scores, so filtering differed. The method was immunoSEQ multiplex PCR; TCRdb's version includes in-frame clones alone and lacks a portion of them. That table supplies the V and J calls and clone size; D and trimming were determined from the DNA. The sample has 2 million to 3 million clones, 93% seen once. Sequences were obtained from naive CD4+ T cells from PBMCs. Subset described: CD45RA+ positively selected. The sequence was obtained from a young man in good health. Some clones in this sample may be carry-over from other donors' samples. The chain uses TRBV18 and TRBJ2-1, with D possibly matching TRBD1 (7 bases). This CDR3 is CASSSQGGSYNEQFF. DNA for the CDR3: TGTGCCAGCTCGTCCCAGGGGGGTTCCTACAATGAGCAGTTCTTC.